This section outlines one TCR beta chain sequence together with its context. The Seattle patients joined while their infection was active and were tracked longitudinally afterward. Original handling: It was from reference gene primer amplification that nucleated cell counts were estimated. Sequenced by immunoSEQ multiplex PCR; TCRdb stores in-frame clones only, minus some. The V and J calls and clone size were taken over from that table, and D and trimming were inferred from the DNA. Among some 180,000 clones listed, around four fifths were seen once. V dropped 8 bases and J dropped 7 bases, with 9 bases sitting between them. The CDR3 is 12 residues long. Germline V gene data show CDR1 as SGHDN and CDR2 as FVKESK. This sample was taken from a study of blood T cell repertoires in COVID-19. Study summary: The analysed material was cDNA or gDNA that came from T cells, B-cell-depleted T cells, or PBMCs.

The sample comprised peripheral blood. The TCR was taken from a woman aged 40-49 years with COVID-19, enrolled during active disease. This chain joins TRBV14 and TRBJ1-6; no clear D gene. This chain's CDR3 is CASGGGNSPLHF. For the CDR3, the DNA is TGTGCCAGCGGCGGAGGGAATTCACCCCTCCACTTT.